The clone carrying this T cell receptor beta chain was seen just once. The data stem from a study of blood T cell repertoires in COVID-19. Whole-study context: There were acute and convalescent COVID-19 samples, and they came from the United States, Italy and Spain. PBMCs, B-cell-depleted T cells, or T cells were the source of the cDNA or gDNA that made up the material.

TCRdb keeps only in-frame clones here, not all; method: immunoSEQ multiplex PCR. This table holds under 450,000 clones, around 88% found once. With 2 bases removed from V and 0 bases from J, the gap between germline ends came to 9 bases. There are 15 residues in the CDR3. CDR1 and CDR2 from the germline V gene are SGHRS and YFSETQ. What was sequenced was peripheral blood. The sequence came from a woman aged 60-70 years with COVID-19, enrolled during active disease. The chain joins TRBV5-1 to TRBJ1-3; no reliable D call. CDR3 sequence reads: CASSFTGNSGNTIYF. CDR3 bases: TGCGCCAGCAGCTTCACGGGGAACTCTGGAAACACCATATATTTT.